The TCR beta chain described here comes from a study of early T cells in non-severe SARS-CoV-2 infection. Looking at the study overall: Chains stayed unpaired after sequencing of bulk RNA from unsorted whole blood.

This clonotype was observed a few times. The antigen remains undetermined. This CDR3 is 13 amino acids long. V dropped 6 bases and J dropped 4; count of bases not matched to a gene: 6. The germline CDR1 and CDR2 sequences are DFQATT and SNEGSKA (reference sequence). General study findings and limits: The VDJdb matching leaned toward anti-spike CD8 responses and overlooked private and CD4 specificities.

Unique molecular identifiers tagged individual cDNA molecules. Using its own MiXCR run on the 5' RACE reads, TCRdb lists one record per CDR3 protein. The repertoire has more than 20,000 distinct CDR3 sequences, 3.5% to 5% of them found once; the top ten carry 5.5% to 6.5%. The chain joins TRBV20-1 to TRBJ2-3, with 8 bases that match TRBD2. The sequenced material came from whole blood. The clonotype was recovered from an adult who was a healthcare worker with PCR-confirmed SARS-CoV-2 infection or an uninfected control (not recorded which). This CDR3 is CSARGGVADTQYF. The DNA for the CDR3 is TGCAGTGCCCGGGGGGGCGTCGCAGATACGCAGTATTTT.